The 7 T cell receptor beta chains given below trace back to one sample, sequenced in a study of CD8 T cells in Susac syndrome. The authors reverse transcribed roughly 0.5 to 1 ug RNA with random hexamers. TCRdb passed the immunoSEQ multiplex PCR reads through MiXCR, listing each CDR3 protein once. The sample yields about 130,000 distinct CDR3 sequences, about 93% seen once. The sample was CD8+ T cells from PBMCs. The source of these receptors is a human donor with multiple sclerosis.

The CDR3 region is CSASTLAGGGEQYF. The CDR3 DNA sequence: TGCAGTGCCTCCACCCTAGCGGGAGGAGGCGAGCAGTACTTC. The rearrangement joins TRBV20-1 to TRBJ2-7; 11 bases map to TRBD2. In germline, CDR1 is DFQATT, CDR2 SNEGSKA (reference sequence). The CDR3 has 14 residues. The J segment lost 6 bases and the V segment lost 6 bases, leaving 10 bases of the junction unmatched.

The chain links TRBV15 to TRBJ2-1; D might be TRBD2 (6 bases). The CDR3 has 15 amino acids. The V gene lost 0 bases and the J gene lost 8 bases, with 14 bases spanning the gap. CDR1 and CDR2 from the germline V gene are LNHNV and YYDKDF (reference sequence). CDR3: CATSREELATDEQFF. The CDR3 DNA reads TGTGCCACCAGCAGAGAAGAGCTAGCGACCGATGAGCAGTTCTTC.

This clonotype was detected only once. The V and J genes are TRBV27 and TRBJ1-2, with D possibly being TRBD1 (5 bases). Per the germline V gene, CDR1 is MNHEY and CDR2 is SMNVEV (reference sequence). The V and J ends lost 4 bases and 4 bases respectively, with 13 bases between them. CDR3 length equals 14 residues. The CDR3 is CASSSRGGIYGYTF. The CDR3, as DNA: TGTGCCAGCAGTTCCCGCGGGGGGATCTATGGCTACACCTTC.

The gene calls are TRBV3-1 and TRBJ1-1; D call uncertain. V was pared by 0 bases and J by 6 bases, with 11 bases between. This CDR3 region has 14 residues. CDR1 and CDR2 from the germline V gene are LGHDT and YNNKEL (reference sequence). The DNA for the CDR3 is TGTGCCAGCAGCCAAGATGGGAAGGGCTCTGAAGCTTTCTTT. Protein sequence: CASSQDGKGSEAFF. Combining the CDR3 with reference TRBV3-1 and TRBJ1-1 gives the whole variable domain DTAVSQTPKYLVTQMGNDKSIKCEQNLGHDTMYWYKQDSKKFLKIMFSYNNKELIINETVPNRFSPKSPDKAHLNLHINSLELGDSAVYFCASSQDGKGSEAFFGQGTRLTVV.

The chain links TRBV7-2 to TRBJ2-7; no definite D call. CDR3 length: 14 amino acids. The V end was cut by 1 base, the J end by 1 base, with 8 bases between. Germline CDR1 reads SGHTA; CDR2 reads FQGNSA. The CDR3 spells CASSLDSGSYEQYF. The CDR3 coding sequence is TGTGCCAGCAGCTTAGACTCAGGTTCCTACGAGCAGTACTTC.

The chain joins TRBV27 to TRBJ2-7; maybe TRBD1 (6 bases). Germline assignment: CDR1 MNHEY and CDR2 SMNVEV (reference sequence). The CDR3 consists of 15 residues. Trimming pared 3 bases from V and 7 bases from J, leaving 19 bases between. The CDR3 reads CASSLTDSWAVEQYF. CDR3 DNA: TGTGCCAGCAGTTTGACGGACAGCTGGGCAGTAGAGCAGTACTTC.

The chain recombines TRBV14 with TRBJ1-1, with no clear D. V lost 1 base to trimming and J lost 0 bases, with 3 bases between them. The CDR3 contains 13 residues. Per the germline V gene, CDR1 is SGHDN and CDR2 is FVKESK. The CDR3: CASSQVMNTEAFF. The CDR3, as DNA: TGTGCCAGCAGCCAAGTTATGAACACTGAAGCTTTCTTT.